The entry below gives a single TCR beta chain sequence along with its context. The method was immunoSEQ multiplex PCR; TCRdb's version includes in-frame clones alone and lacks a portion of them. The repertoire consists of roughly 200,000 clones, with less than 80% occurring once and the leading ten covering roughly 13%. The sample originates from a study of blood T cell repertoires in COVID-19. Trimming cost V 0 bases and J 0 bases, with 10 bases left between them. CDR1 is SGHRS, CDR2 YFSETQ, per germline. The CDR3 has 16 residues. The J gene is TRBJ2-1, the V gene TRBV5-1; unclear D gene. This TCR was sampled from a man in his fifties who had recovered from COVID-19. The sequencing input was peripheral blood. The DNA for the CDR3 is TGCGCCAGCAGCTTGGCTGCGGCCTTCTCCTACAATGAGCAGTTCTTC. Translating gives CASSLAAAFSYNEQFF.